This TCR beta chain was retrieved from a study of shared clonotypes between healthy human individuals (dated by TCRdb to the early 2020s). Concerning the study at large: The cohort comprised two women and three men aged 18 to 49 years. To estimate repertoire size and how much clonotype sharing occurs between individuals, the study deeply sequenced the blood TCR repertoires of five healthy adults. Different laboratories and diverse techniques were used to prepare libraries and sequence TCR repertoires, to increase sequencing depth and limit assay-specific biases. Each donor's leukapheresis produced roughly between about 0.9 and 9.5 billion PBMCs. For each donor, CD4 naive and CD4 memory were each given three plates, CD8 naive was given two plates, and CD8 memory was given one plate. Broader findings and caveats from the paper: Sharing across several donors was observed for about 5% of naive CD4, over 3% of naive CD8, 2% to 2.5% of memory CD4, and approximately 0.41% of memory CD8 clonotypes. Compared with non-shared clonotypes, clonotypes shared by all four sorted-subset donors had higher generation probabilities. Naive subsets generally had larger estimated clonotype richness than memory subsets. Incomplete sequencing was indicated by rarefaction of sorted-subset datasets, despite the large sequencing depth. The small number of donors limited the genetic and exposure-history diversity represented. Pairwise subsampling indicated that sequencing depth was expected to affect the degree of clonotype sharing among donors. Sampling was restricted to blood, and TCR repertoires in tissue are likely to differ from TCR repertoires in blood.

TCR CDR3 regions were amplified from genomic DNA by multiplex PCR using the deep immunoSEQ assay. Extracted genomic DNA from each cell subset was distributed evenly across all wells of several immunoSEQ 96-well plates, and each plate was treated as a replicate. For sorted subsets, each replicate PCR was loaded with roughly 200 ng genomic DNA, equivalent to roughly 30,000 T cell genomes. Purified libraries were measured with a Qubit 3.0 fluorometer, size-checked on a Bioanalyzer 2100, and measured again with the KAPA Library Quantification kit. A separate single-read 150-cycle Illumina NextSeq 550 flow cell was used to sequence each immunoSEQ 96-well plate. As for how the authors treated the data: The immunoSEQ output contained only junctional sequences without quality scores, so filtering could not match that applied to full-length reads. To assign V/J genes and CDR3, sequences were annotated using PyIR, a Python wrapper for IgBLAST v1.9, with IMGT germline references. Reads were removed for weak V/J assignments (E-value above 1e-6), missing CDR3, stop codons, out-of-frame junctions, or ambiguous translated residues. V3J clonotypes were defined as sequences sharing an identical inferred V gene, J gene, and CDR3 amino acid sequence. Percentage overlap between repertoires was calculated by dividing the number of shared unique clonotypes by the size of the smaller repertoire. RTK rarefaction, the Chao1 estimator, and Recon v2.1 estimates of unobserved clonotypes were used to assess repertoire richness. Generation probabilities for all TCRbeta clonotypes obtained by the gDNA method from a few donors were computed using OLGA. As stored in TCRdb, this immuneACCESS dataset retains in-frame rearrangements with V and J assigned. A fraction of the clones does not appear; measured against another copy, unresolved V genes explain less than half of the discrepancy, and the remainder lacks a known reason. Clonal size and the V and J genes are those of that table, whereas D and trimming came from the DNA. This sample lists about 1 million clones; 70% to 80% were detected once. In total, the top ten clones hold more than 0.45% of the sample.

The donors were healthy, HIV-negative adults with no recently reported acute infections or vaccinations. Every donor was a Caucasian adult residing in Nashville, Tennessee, USA. CD4+ T cells were enriched through magnetic negative selection, after which naive cells were positively selected on CD45RA and the remaining negative fraction served as the memory subset. Blood was collected by leukapheresis, and PBMCs were isolated by Ficoll-Histopaque density gradient centrifugation and then cryopreserved in liquid nitrogen vapor phase. Purity and quantity of every magnetically sorted T cell population were checked by analytical flow cytometry. Each sorted fraction had its genomic DNA isolated and then quantified by UV absorbance on a Nanodrop 2000c. At the junction V is shortened by 4 bases and J by 0 bases, with 10 bases in between. Spanning cysteine to phenylalanine, the CDR3 consists of 14 amino acids. Of all the DNA, just the CDR3 is kept, 42 bases in frame from base 1. From a lookup of the germline V gene (reference sequence), CDR1 and CDR2 are SGHNT and YYREEE.

Comment on this clone: The antigen it recognizes is unknown. No clone much larger than this one lies a single base away; base qualities are absent.

This TCR was recovered from a man younger than 35 in good health. Some clones in this sample may be carry-over from other donors' samples. The specimen sequenced was memory CD4+ T cells from PBMCs. Explained via the paper, the cell subset or site label denotes: CD45RA-negative fraction. The chain couples TRBV5-4 to TRBJ1-2; TRBD1 is a possible D gene, resting on 6 matching bases. CDR3 sequence: CASSMDSANYGYTF. The DNA sequence is TGTGCCAGCAGCATGGACAGTGCTAACTATGGCTACACCTTC.